This entry is about one T cell receptor beta chain. TCRdb's copy holds only in-frame clones and misses some; the assay was immunoSEQ multiplex PCR. The profile covers some 50,000 clones, with around 86% appearing a single time and approximately 2.1% taken by the ten largest. V gave up 6 bases and J gave up 8 bases; unmatched junction bases: 9. This CDR3 is 13 amino acids long. Germline V gene lookup returns CDR1 SNHLY and CDR2 FYNNEI. This sample stems from a study of blood T cell repertoires in COVID-19. Study overall: COVID-19 samples, acute and convalescent, were from the United States, Italy and Spain. T cells, B-cell-depleted T cells, or PBMCs provided the cDNA or gDNA that served as material.

The chain recombines TRBV2 with TRBJ1-2, with TRBD1 matching over 7 bases. The TCR originated in a woman aged 60-75 years with acute or convalescent COVID-19. Sequenced input: peripheral blood. CDR3 protein: CASRNRGVGGYTF. In nucleotides, the CDR3 is TGTGCCAGCAGAAACAGGGGTGTGGGCGGCTACACCTTC.